This TCR beta chain came from a study of cytomegalovirus exposure and HLA in healthy donors (dated by TCRdb to the late 2010s). At the level of the whole study: According to a later analysis, the approximately 120 validation repertoires were produced on the same platform as the roughly 600 repertoires of the first cohort. The study was designed to test whether signatures of past pathogen exposure could be identified by cataloging public T cell receptors. Along with the approximately 670-subject first cohort, a separate validation cohort of over a hundred different subjects was used. To predict cytomegalovirus infection status, the study combined high-throughput TCR immunosequencing, statistical association of individual TCRs with disease status, and machine learning.

The library was built by means of the immunoSEQ multiplex PCR assay. The paper's processing steps were these. A statistical classification framework was built for diagnosing cytomegalovirus status from the catalog of TCR beta chain sequences. Sourced from immuneACCESS, this table was stored by TCRdb with only in-frame sequences that have V and J called. A share of the clones is absent; for the studies checked, an unresolved V gene accounts for under half, and the remainder has no known explanation. The V and J calls and clone size are taken from that table; D and trimming were inferred from the DNA. The sample table contains roughly 150,000 clones; only one count was recorded for under 90% of them. Around 10% of the sample goes to the ten largest clones. Separate from the approximately 700-subject first cohort, the validation cohort of 90 to 150 subjects was the group to which the donors belonged.

Worth noting for this clone: The target of this receptor is not known. Base qualities are missing; no much larger clone stands one base away.

The paper's findings and limits, for the study overall: In a later analysis, TCRs clustered in the first cohort were found to also tend to co-occur in the roughly 120 validation repertoires, with approximately 95% of cluster scores above 0. The classifier was reported to diagnose cytomegalovirus status with high specificity and sensitivity in both the original cohort and the validation cohort. Across donors, most TCR sequences were observed very rarely, whereas some public TCRs were present in many individuals. Three of the identified cytomegalovirus-associated TCR beta chains were confirmed in vitro to be specific for cytomegalovirus antigens. All 120 or so repertoires were used to score co-occurrence in the validation cohort in a later analysis, because that analysis had no HLA typing for the cohort. The study gave a list of 150 to 200 TCR beta chains associated with cytomegalovirus. The authors suggested that the approach could potentially be extended to other disease states and immunological phenotypes.

The trim is 5 bases for V and 7 bases for J, with a gap of 11 bases between the germline ends. There are 12 amino acids in the CDR3, from cysteine to phenylalanine inclusive. The kept DNA is CDR3 alone, 36 bases in frame from the first base. Looking up the germline V gene (reference sequence) yields CDR1 MNHEY and CDR2 SMNVEV. The clonotype originates from a woman aged 18-29 years in good health and CMV-seropositive. In this chain, TRBV27 is recombined with TRBJ1-1; a weak D assignment points to TRBD1 (5 bases agree). Sequenced sample: PBMCs. The DNA is as follows: TGTGCCAGCAGTCCTCAGGGAGGTGAAGCTTTCTTT. Its coded protein is CASSPQGGEAFF.